The 28 T cell receptor beta chains presented below share a single source sample, sequenced in a study of neurological immune-mediated disorders. From the 5' RACE reads, TCRdb called clonotypes with MiXCR, one entry per CDR3 protein. The repertoire has roughly 40,000 distinct CDR3 sequences, 2.5% of them found once; the top ten carry about 2.4%. The sequenced sample consisted of PBMCs. These receptors were obtained from a man aged 45-65 years with multiple sclerosis.

This clonotype was seen many times. The rearrangement uses TRBV10-2 and TRBJ2-3, with 8 positions matching TRBD2. This CDR3 is 15 amino acids long. Germline CDR1 reads WSHSY; CDR2 reads SAAADI. Trimming cost V 2 bases and J 2 bases; bases outside gene matches: 3. CDR3 loop: CASSEVSGDTDTQYF. The CDR3 coding sequence is TGCGCCAGCAGTGAGGTTAGCGGGGACACAGATACGCAGTATTTT.

At least ten counts were recorded for this clonotype. V gene TRBV6-2 or TRBV6-3 combines with J gene TRBJ2-1, with TRBD2 matching 14 bases. Losses at the gene ends were 6 bases for V and 7 bases for J; bases not matched to a gene: 5. Germline assignment: CDR1 MNHEY and CDR2 SVGEGT. The CDR3 contains 15 residues. CDR3 in DNA: TGTGCCAGCAGCTCGAGGACTAGCGGGGGGAATGAGCAGTTCTTC. The encoded protein is CASSSRTSGGNEQFF.

This clonotype was observed many times. The V call is TRBV7-6, the J call TRBJ2-7; D is perhaps TRBD2 (6 bases). The CDR3 sequence is 13 residues long. Germline CDR1 reads SGHVS; CDR2 reads FNYEAQ. Trimming pared 5 bases from V and 9 bases from J, leaving 17 bases between. Here the CDR3 DNA reads TGTGCCAGCAGCATCTCAGGGCCGGGGGTGCAGTACTTC. Translated: CASSISGPGVQYF.

There are many counts of this clonotype. The V and J genes are TRBV7-9 and TRBJ1-5; the D gene is possibly TRBD1 (5 bases). CDR3 size: 15 residues. Germline V gives CDR1 SEHNR, CDR2 FQNEAQ (reference sequence). V lost 4 bases and J lost 3, with 13 bases in between. The CDR3 nucleotides read TGTGCCAGCAGCTCGGATGGGACCCTCAATCAGCCCCAGCATTTT. This gives the protein CASSSDGTLNQPQHF.

This clonotype was seen repeatedly, ten times or more. The chain is built from TRBV6-5 and TRBJ1-4; D is perhaps TRBD1 (5 bases). CDR1 is MNHEY and CDR2 is SVGAGI in the germline V gene. The length of the CDR3 is 18 residues. Trimming removed 6 bases from V and 2 bases from J, with 22 bases in between. The CDR3 spells CASSSTRGLGLTNEKLFF. The CDR3 coding sequence is TGTGCCAGCAGCTCCACGAGGGGCCTGGGCTTGACTAATGAAAAACTGTTTTTT.

This clonotype has a count of ten or more. The rearrangement uses TRBV19 and TRBJ1-2; TRBD1 might be the D (5 bases). Trimming took 3 bases from V and 1 from J, leaving 6 bases between them. This CDR3 has 13 amino acids. CDR1 LNHDA and CDR2 SQIVND come from the germline V gene (reference sequence). The CDR3 coding sequence is TGTGCCAGTAGTATGGGGGTTAACTATGGCTACACCTTC. Protein: CASSMGVNYGYTF.

Many counts were recorded for this clonotype. This sequence joins TRBV7-2 and TRBJ2-5; TRBD2 aligns across 10 bases. The V gene end was trimmed by 5 bases and the J gene end by 4 bases; junction bases not matched to a gene: 7. Germline CDR1 is SGHTA and CDR2 is FQGNSA. This CDR3 is 15 amino acids long. Here the CDR3 reads CASSVLAGVPETQYF. CDR3 nucleotide sequence: TGTGCCAGCAGCGTTCTAGCGGGGGTTCCAGAGACCCAGTACTTC.

Ten or more counts support this clonotype. The chain links TRBV20-1 to TRBJ2-5, with TRBD2 matching 7 bases. V lost 1 base and J lost 7; bases outside the gene matches: 6. CDR3 length equals 13 residues. Germline V lookup: CDR1 DFQATT, CDR2 SNEGSKA (reference sequence). This CDR3 is CSARGGGRGTQYF. Written as DNA, the CDR3 is TGCAGTGCTAGAGGTGGGGGGAGGGGGACCCAGTACTTC.

This clonotype was detected many times. The rearrangement links TRBV20-1 to TRBJ2-3; TRBD2 aligns across 8 bases. CDR3 length: 13 amino acids. CDR1 and CDR2 from the germline V gene are DFQATT and SNEGSKA (reference sequence). CDR3 nucleotide sequence: TGCAGAGCGCGGGGGGCACAATCTGATACGCAGTATTTT. The encoded protein is CRARGAQSDTQYF.

In this sample, this clonotype turned up a few times. The rearrangement joins TRBV4-2 to TRBJ2-3, with D maybe TRBD2 (7 bases). The CDR3 spans 13 residues. Germline CDR1 and CDR2: LGHNA and YNFKEQ. The V end lost 3 bases, the J end lost 4 bases, and 8 bases lay between the germline ends. The CDR3 loop reads CASSQRGPDTQYF. In DNA, the CDR3 is TGTGCCAGCAGCCAGCGGGGGCCAGATACGCAGTATTTT.

There are a few counts of this clonotype. A much larger clone sits a single nucleotide away, making a read error possible. The CDR3 protein is CASSQDPGAKVLTF. CDR3 sequence (DNA): TGCGCCAGCAGCCAAGATCCTGGGGCCAAAGTCCTGACTTTC. V usage is TRBV4-3 and J usage is TRBJ2-6; TRBD1 might be the D (5 bases). This CDR3 region has 14 residues. Germline V gene lookup returns CDR1 LGHNA and CDR2 YSLEER.

This clonotype was seen a handful of times. V and J are TRBV5-1 and TRBJ2-1, with 9 bases that match TRBD2. Germline loops: CDR1 SGHRS, CDR2 YFSETQ. The trim removed 0 bases at V and 6 bases at J, leaving 7 bases unmatched. CDR3 length: 16 amino acids. This CDR3 is CASSLAAGSGSNEQFF. CDR3 bases: TGCGCCAGCAGCTTGGCCGCCGGTAGCGGGAGCAATGAGCAGTTCTTC.

This clonotype was picked up many times. The chain joins TRBV29-1 to TRBJ2-5; D is uncertain. The CDR3 sequence is 11 residues long. V lost 0 bases to trimming and J lost 7 bases, with 6 bases between them. The germline V gene encodes CDR1 SQVTM and CDR2 ANQGSEA. Written as DNA, the CDR3 is TGCAGCGTTGAAGATCGTGGGACCCAGTACTTC. Protein: CSVEDRGTQYF.

There are many counts of this clonotype. The chain carries TRBV7-9 and TRBJ1-1; 7 bases agree with TRBD1. The CDR3 extends over 15 amino acids. V gave up 0 bases and J gave up 4 bases; unmatched junction bases: 5. CDR1 and CDR2 from the germline V gene are SEHNR and FQNEAQ (reference sequence). DNA for the CDR3: TGTGCCAGCAGCTTAGCGACAGGGATGAGCACTGAAGCTTTCTTT. Protein: CASSLATGMSTEAFF.

In its sample, this clonotype was seen many times. The chain couples TRBV5-1 to TRBJ2-1; D remains ambiguous. The CDR3 has 10 residues. In germline, CDR1 is SGHRS, CDR2 YFSETQ. The V end lost 8 bases, the J end lost 7 bases, and 7 bases lay between the germline ends. The CDR3, as DNA: TGCGCCAGGGAAGGAAATGAGCAGTTCTTC. It yields the protein CAREGNEQFF.

The gene calls are TRBV5-1 and TRBJ2-7; TRBD2 is a possible D gene (5 bases). The CDR3 runs to 14 residues. V dropped 5 bases and J dropped 0 bases, with 12 bases sitting between them. Per the germline V gene, CDR1 is SGHRS and CDR2 is YFSETQ. As DNA, the CDR3 is TGCGCCAGCAGACTAGTGGTAAGCTCCTACGAGCAGTACTTC. Its protein product is CASRLVVSSYEQYF.

This clonotype was seen ten or more times. The CDR3, as DNA: TGTGCCAGCAGTAAAGGGACAGGGGGCGGCAATCAGCCCCAGCATTTT. Translation: CASSKGTGGGNQPQHF. The chain joins TRBV12-3 or TRBV12-4 to TRBJ1-5, with TRBD1 matching 12 bases. This CDR3 comprises 16 residues. V shed 5 bases and J 2 bases; nucleotides not matched to a gene: 4.

Remarks on this clonotype: It is likely a read error, because the conserved phenylalanine at the end of the CDR3 is missing. V is TRBV2 and J is TRBJ1-4, with 8 positions matching TRBD1. The V segment lost 6 bases and the J segment 8 bases; nucleotides outside the gene matches: 8. Germline CDR1 reads SNHLY; CDR2 reads FYNNEI. This CDR3 has 14 residues. CDR3 bases: TGTGCCAGCAGCTACCGGTACAGGGGGGAAAAACTGTTTAGT. Amino acid sequence: CASSYRYRGEKLFS.

This clonotype was recorded at least ten times. The rearrangement links TRBV29-1 to TRBJ1-1; D remains ambiguous. The germline V gene has CDR1 SQVTM and CDR2 ANQGSEA. The V gene lost 5 bases and the J gene lost 1 base, with 8 bases spanning the gap. The CDR3 has 12 residues. The DNA for the CDR3 is TGCAGCGTTCTGGGAGCGAACACTGAAGCTTTCTTT. Translation: CSVLGANTEAFF.

This clonotype has a count of ten or more. The rearrangement joins TRBV20-1 to TRBJ1-2; maybe TRBD1 (5 bases). V lost 4 bases and J lost 8, with 20 bases in between. The CDR3 length is 14 residues. Germline V gene lookup returns CDR1 DFQATT and CDR2 SNEGSKA (reference sequence). The DNA for the CDR3 is TGCAGTGCTACCAAATATGGGACCGCTCGGGGCTACACCTTC. The encoded protein is CSATKYGTARGYTF.

This clonotype was detected many times. This chain uses TRBV6-5 with TRBJ2-7, with TRBD1 matching 11 bases. The CDR3 covers 14 residues. Germline V lookup: CDR1 MNHEY, CDR2 SVGAGI. V trimming: 5 bases; J trimming: 7 bases; junction bases outside the gene matches: 7. CDR3 amino acids: CASSLDRGLGEQYF. DNA of the CDR3: TGTGCCAGCAGTCTGGACAGGGGGCTAGGTGAGCAGTACTTC.

This clonotype has a count of ten or more. A much larger clone lies one base from this, so it may be a read error. The rearrangement uses TRBV2 and TRBJ2-7; D is possibly TRBD2 (5 bases). Germline V gene data show CDR1 as SNHLY and CDR2 as FYNNEI. The V end lost 5 bases, the J end lost 2 bases, and 13 bases lay between the germline ends. This CDR3 comprises 14 residues. Here the CDR3 reads CASSYGLTPYEQYF. The CDR3 DNA reads as TGTGCCAGCAGTTACGGACTGACTCCCTACGAGCAGTACTTC.

This clonotype was observed many times. The rearrangement joins TRBV5-5 to TRBJ1-4, with D hard to call. V lost 2 bases and J lost 5, with 4 bases in between. Looked up from germline, CDR1 is SGHKS and CDR2 is YYEKEE (reference sequence). The CDR3 covers 12 residues. The CDR3 DNA sequence: TGTGCCAGCAGCTTCTCCAATGAAAAACTGTTTTTT. Translation gives CASSFSNEKLFF.

This clonotype was recorded many times. The chain is built from TRBV5-1 and TRBJ1-6, with D possibly matching TRBD1 (6 bases). V was shortened by 0 bases and J by 6 bases, with 13 bases between the two germline ends. The germline V gene encodes CDR1 SGHRS and CDR2 YFSETQ. This CDR3 has 16 residues. The chain's CDR3 is CASSLVWGAGNSPLHF. CDR3 bases: TGCGCCAGCAGCTTGGTGTGGGGGGCTGGTAATTCACCCCTCCACTTT.

This clonotype was recorded at least ten times. V and J are TRBV4-1 and TRBJ1-4, with D perhaps TRBD1 (5 bases). The CDR3 runs 16 residues. Germline CDR1 reads MGHRA; CDR2 reads YSYEKL. Between the trimmed V and J ends, which lost 2 bases and 7 bases, there was a span of 17 bases. CDR3 loop: CASSQRSGGFSEKLFF. For the CDR3, the DNA is TGCGCCAGCAGCCAAAGATCCGGGGGGTTCTCTGAAAAACTGTTTTTT.

In its sample, this clonotype was seen many times. The chain employs TRBV5-1 and TRBJ2-1; TRBD2 might be the D (6 bases). The ends were cut back, 4 bases at V and 1 base at J, with 12 bases in the middle. Germline CDR1 is SGHRS and CDR2 is YFSETQ. This CDR3 region has 15 residues. As DNA, the CDR3 is TGCGCCAGCAGCCAGGACGGGGGTTCCTACAATGAGCAGTTCTTC. It encodes CASSQDGGSYNEQFF.

This clonotype was picked up many times. The chain couples TRBV5-1 to TRBJ2-5, with 7 bases fitting TRBD2. Germline CDR1 is SGHRS and CDR2 is YFSETQ. CDR3 size: 17 residues. V was clipped by 8 bases and J by 4 bases; unmatched bases: 20. The CDR3 sequence: CASWEGREPSFRETQYF. The CDR3 DNA is TGCGCCAGTTGGGAGGGCCGCGAGCCTTCCTTTCGAGAGACCCAGTACTTC.

This clonotype was seen at least ten times. The V call is TRBV7-2, the J call TRBJ1-5; tentatively, D is TRBD1 (6 bases). CDR3 length: 15 amino acids. CDR1 and CDR2 (germline): SGHTA, FQGNSA. The V and J ends lost 1 base and 4 bases respectively, with 11 bases between them. CDR3 DNA sequence: TGTGCCAGCAGCTTAGTGGTACAGGGTAATCAGCCCCAGCATTTT. This sequence encodes CASSLVVQGNQPQHF.